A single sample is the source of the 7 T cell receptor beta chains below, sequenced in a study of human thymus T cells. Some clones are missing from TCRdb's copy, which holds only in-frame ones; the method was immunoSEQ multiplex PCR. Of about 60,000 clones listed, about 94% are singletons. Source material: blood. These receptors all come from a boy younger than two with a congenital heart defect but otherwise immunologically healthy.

This CDR3 is CASSSSRGSSATNEKLFF. CDR3 DNA sequence: TGTGCCAGTAGTTCATCTCGAGGCTCAAGCGCAACTAATGAAAAACTGTTTTTT. This chain joins TRBV19 and TRBJ1-4; D is unclear. V lost 5 bases and J 0 bases, leaving 19 bases between the germline ends. This CDR3 region has 18 residues. The germline gives CDR1 LNHDA, CDR2 SQIVND (reference sequence). Looking up the rest from reference TRBV19 and TRBJ1-4 gives the full variable domain: DGGITQSPKYLFRKEGQNVTLSCEQNLNHDAMYWYRQDPGQGLRLIYYSQIVNDFQKGDIAEGYSVSREKKESFPLTVTSAQKNPTAFYLCASSSSRGSSATNEKLFFGSGTQLSVL.

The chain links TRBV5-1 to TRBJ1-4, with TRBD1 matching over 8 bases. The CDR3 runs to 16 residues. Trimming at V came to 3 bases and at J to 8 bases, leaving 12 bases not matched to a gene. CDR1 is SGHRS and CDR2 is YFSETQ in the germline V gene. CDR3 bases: TGCGCCAGCAGCTCCGGCGACAGGGGAAATGAGGAAAAACTGTTTTTT. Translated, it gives CASSSGDRGNEEKLFF. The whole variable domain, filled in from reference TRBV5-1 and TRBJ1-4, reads KAGVTQTPRYLIKTRGQQVTLSCSPISGHRSVSWYQQTPGQGLQFLFEYFSETQRNKGNFPGRFSGRQFSNSRSEMNVSTLELGDSALYLCASSSGDRGNEEKLFFGSGTQLSVL.

The CDR3 DNA is TGTGCCAGCAGTCTAATGGACAGTGGTGGCTACACCTTC. Residues: CASSLMDSGGYTF. The chain recombines TRBV28 with TRBJ1-2, with a tentative D call TRBD1 (6 bases). Germline CDR1 is MDHEN and CDR2 is SYDVKM. Trimming left V 5 bases short and J 7 bases short, with 14 bases between. The CDR3 contains 13 residues.

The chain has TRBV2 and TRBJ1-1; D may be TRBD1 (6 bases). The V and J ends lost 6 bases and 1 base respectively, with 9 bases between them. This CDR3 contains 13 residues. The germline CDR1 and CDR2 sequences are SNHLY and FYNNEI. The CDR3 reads CASRVDRNTEAFF. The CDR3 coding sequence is TGTGCCAGCAGGGTGGACAGGAACACTGAAGCTTTCTTT.

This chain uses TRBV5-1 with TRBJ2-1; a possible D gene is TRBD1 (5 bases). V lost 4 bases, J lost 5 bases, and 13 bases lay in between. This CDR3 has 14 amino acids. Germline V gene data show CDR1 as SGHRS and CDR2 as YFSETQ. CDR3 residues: CASSPRRAHNEQFF. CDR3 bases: TGCGCCAGCAGCCCCCGCAGGGCCCACAATGAGCAGTTCTTC. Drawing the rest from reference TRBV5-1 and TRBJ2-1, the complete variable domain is KAGVTQTPRYLIKTRGQQVTLSCSPISGHRSVSWYQQTPGQGLQFLFEYFSETQRNKGNFPGRFSGRQFSNSRSEMNVSTLELGDSALYLCASSPRRAHNEQFFGPGTRLTVL.

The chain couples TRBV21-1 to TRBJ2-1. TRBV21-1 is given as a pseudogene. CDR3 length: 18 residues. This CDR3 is CASSTLWEGRQGIHEQFF. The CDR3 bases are TGTGCCAGCAGCACTCTATGGGAGGGGCGACAGGGAATACATGAGCAGTTCTTC.

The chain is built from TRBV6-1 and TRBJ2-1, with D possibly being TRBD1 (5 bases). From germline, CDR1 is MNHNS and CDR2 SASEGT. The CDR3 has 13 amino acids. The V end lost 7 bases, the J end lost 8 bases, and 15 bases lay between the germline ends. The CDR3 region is CASIKGLLDEQFF. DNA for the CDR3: TGTGCCAGCATTAAGGGGCTCTTGGATGAGCAGTTCTTC.